The rows below give T cell receptor beta chains drawn from one sample of a study of T cell responses to AZD1222 COVID-19 vaccine. Using immunoSEQ multiplex PCR, the repertoire was profiled, and TCRdb retains in-frame clones only, with some absent. The repertoire consists of roughly 180,000 clones, with about 90% occurring once and the leading ten covering about 0.49%. Material: peripheral blood, obtained on day 0 of AZD1222 vaccination. These TCRs come from an adult in good health. CDR3s include the opening cysteine and the closing phenylalanine or tryptophan. A D gene is named only where the DNA matches it firmly. Where a row states a size, it is once, few, many or the class of an expanded clone; other rows omit it.

abundance	d_gene	v_gene	j_gene	CDR3aa	CDR3nt
.	.	TRBV6-5	TRBJ1-6	CASSYYQGTNSPLHF	TGTGCCAGCAGTTACTACCAGGGGACGAATTCACCCCTCCACTTT
few	.	TRBV6-5	TRBJ1-4	CASVNKAGGAEKLFF	TGTGCCAGCGTCAATAAGGCCGGTGGGGCTGAAAAACTGTTTTTT
once	TRBD2	TRBV18	TRBJ2-1	CASSPRLAGGNNEQFF	TGTGCCAGCTCACCCAGACTAGCGGGGGGCAACAATGAGCAGTTCTTC
once	.	TRBV29-1	TRBJ2-7	CSVETAYEQYF	TGCAGCGTTGAAACAGCTTACGAGCAGTACTTC
.	.	TRBV4-3	TRBJ2-2	CASSQVGGTGELFF	TGCGCCAGCAGCCAAGTAGGGGGTACCGGGGAGCTGTTTTTT
.	.	TRBV6-2/TRBV6-3	TRBJ2-7	CASSPQVYEQYF	TGTGCCAGCAGCCCCCAAGTCTACGAGCAGTACTTC
.	.	TRBV29-1	TRBJ2-1	CSVEDVNEQFF	TGCAGCGTTGAAGATGTCAATGAGCAGTTCTTC
.	.	TRBV7-9	TRBJ1-4	CASSLYLGQTMFF	TGTGCCAGCAGCTTATATTTAGGGCAGACGATGTTTTTT
few	.	TRBV19	TRBJ1-6	CASSPRGYGNNSPLHF	TGTGCCAGTAGTCCTCGCGGCTATGGAAATAATTCACCCCTCCACTTT
.	.	TRBV19	TRBJ2-7	CASSISWAATYEQYF	TGTGCCAGTAGTATTTCATGGGCAGCTACCTACGAGCAGTACTTC
.	TRBD1	TRBV13	TRBJ1-6	CASSLAGTGGSPLHF	TGTGCCAGCAGCTTAGCCGGGACAGGGGGTTCACCCCTCCACTTT
.	.	TRBV25-1	TRBJ1-2	CASSEFWGGYTF	TGTGCCAGCAGTGAATTCTGGGGTGGCTACACCTTC
.	.	TRBV3-1/TRBV3-2	TRBJ1-2	CASSQDRRGYGYTF	TGTGCCAGCAGCCAAGACCGACGGGGCTATGGCTACACCTTC
.	.	TRBV27	TRBJ1-2	CASSRDTNYGYTF	TGTGCCAGCAGCCGGGACACGAACTATGGCTACACCTTC
.	.	TRBV7-2	TRBJ1-4	CASSLGGVGLEKLFF	TGTGCCAGCAGCTTAGGGGGCGTGGGGCTTGAAAAACTGTTTTTT
.	.	TRBV5-1	TRBJ2-7	CASSLEWSYEQYF	TGCGCCAGCAGCTTGGAGTGGTCCTACGAGCAGTACTTC
.	.	TRBV19	TRBJ2-1	CASSGTGVNEQFF	TGTGCCAGTAGTGGGACGGGAGTCAATGAGCAGTTCTTC
.	TRBD1	TRBV18	TRBJ1-4	CASSPRDRANEKLFF	TGTGCCAGCTCACCCCGGGACAGGGCTAATGAAAAACTGTTTTTT
once	.	TRBV24-1	TRBJ2-7	CATSDKGGKYEQYF	TGTGCCACCAGTGATAAGGGCGGGAAGTACGAGCAGTACTTC
.	TRBD2	TRBV3-1/TRBV3-2	TRBJ2-7	CASSQGTSGFYEQYF	TGTGCCAGCAGCCAAGGGACTAGCGGATTCTACGAGCAGTACTTC
.	.	TRBV12-3/TRBV12-4	TRBJ1-2	CASRQTGNYGYTF	TGTGCCAGCAGACAGACAGGCAACTATGGCTACACCTTC
.	TRBD1	TRBV9	TRBJ2-6	CASSGTGDSGANVLTF	TGTGCCAGCAGTGGGACAGGTGACTCTGGGGCCAACGTCCTGACTTTC
.	.	TRBV5-1	TRBJ1-2	CASRTGGNGYTF	TGCGCCAGCCGCACGGGGGGGAATGGCTACACCTTC
.	.	TRBV7-9	TRBJ1-1	CASSLLDRFEAFF	TGTGCCAGCAGCCTTCTGGACAGATTTGAAGCTTTCTTT
.	.	TRBV7-2	TRBJ2-7	CASSGGLYEQYF	TGTGCCAGCAGCGGGGGACTCTACGAGCAGTACTTC
.	TRBD1	TRBV5-4	TRBJ2-1	CASSFARQGALNEQFF	TGTGCCAGCAGCTTTGCCCGCCAGGGGGCCCTCAATGAGCAGTTCTTC
.	TRBD1	TRBV4-2	TRBJ1-6	CASSQDLGQGSSPLHF	TGTGCCAGCAGCCAAGATTTGGGACAGGGAAGCTCACCCCTCCACTTT
.	.	TRBV11-2	TRBJ1-1	CASSPQAPLKNTEAFF	TGTGCCAGCAGCCCACAGGCCCCTCTTAAGAACACTGAAGCTTTCTTT
few	.	TRBV11-2	TRBJ1-2	CASSSLQGLPGYTF	TGTGCCAGCAGCTCATTACAAGGACTGCCGGGCTACACCTTC
.	.	TRBV29-1	TRBJ2-7	CSVSRGQSHEQYF	TGCAGCGTATCCCGAGGACAGTCTCACGAGCAGTACTTC
.	TRBD1	TRBV9	TRBJ1-5	CASSPSGTGSNQPQHF	TGTGCCAGCAGCCCCTCCGGGACAGGGAGCAATCAGCCCCAGCATTTT
.	TRBD1	TRBV29-1	TRBJ1-1	CSVEDRGTGTEAFF	TGCAGCGTTGAAGATCGGGGGACAGGGACTGAAGCTTTCTTT
once	.	TRBV9	TRBJ2-1	CASSAASNEQFF	TGTGCCAGCAGCGCAGCTTCGAATGAGCAGTTCTTC